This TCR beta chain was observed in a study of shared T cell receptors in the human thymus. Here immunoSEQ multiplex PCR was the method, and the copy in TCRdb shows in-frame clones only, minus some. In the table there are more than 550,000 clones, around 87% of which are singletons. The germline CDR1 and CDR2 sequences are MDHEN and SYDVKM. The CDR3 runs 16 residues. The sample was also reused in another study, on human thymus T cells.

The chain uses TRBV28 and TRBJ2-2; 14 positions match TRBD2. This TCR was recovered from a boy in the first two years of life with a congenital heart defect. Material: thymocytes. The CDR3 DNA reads TGTGCATCGGGGACTAGCGGGAGCGGGGACACCGGGGAGCTGTTTTTT. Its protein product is CASGTSGSGDTGELFF.